This T cell receptor beta chain stems from a study of blood T cell repertoires in COVID-19. Study-level background: Material from acute and convalescent COVID-19 was sourced from the United States, Italy and Spain.

In the study's own analysis: Cell counts per sample came from amplifying reference gene primers. Repertoires were generated with immunoSEQ multiplex PCR, while TCRdb's copy carries only in-frame clones and drops some. The V and J calls and the clone size are those of that table, but D and trimming were determined from the DNA. The repertoire holds 25,000 to 35,000 clones, with about 90% as singletons. CDR1 and CDR2 from the germline V gene are GTSNPN and SVGIG (reference sequence). This CDR3 is 14 amino acids long. The V and J ends lost 0 bases and 4 bases respectively, with 10 bases between them. The table lists this clone with a count of one.

The chain employs TRBV30 and TRBJ1-5, with D tentatively TRBD1 (5 bases). The sample was peripheral blood. The TCR comes from a human donor in a cohort sampled during active COVID-19. CDR3 bases: TGTGCCTGGAGTGTACACGGGGGGAATCAGCCCCAGCATTTT. Translating it yields CAWSVHGGNQPQHF. The whole variable domain, filled in from reference TRBV30 and TRBJ1-5, reads SQTIHQWPATLVQPVGSPLSLECTVEGTSNPNLYWYRQAAGRGLQLLFYSVGIGQISSEVPQNLSASRPQDRQFILSSKKLLLSDSGFYLCAWSVHGGNQPQHFGDGTRLSIL.